What follows are 32 T cell receptor beta chains derived from one specimen sequenced in a study of regulatory T cells in long-lasting Graves disease. In building TCR beta libraries, iRepertoire HTBI primers were used together with Arm-PCR of CDR3 regions. TCRdb independently ran MiXCR on the multiplex PCR reads; one entry per CDR3 protein. The sample yields hundreds of thousands of distinct CDR3 sequences, 16% seen once. Time point defined: newly diagnosed GD, antithyroid drugs for less than 3 months. After RNA was extracted from PBMCs, the TCR library was made from it. The data also belong to a second study, concerning T cells in Graves' hyperthyroidism and ophthalmopathy.

Sequenced here: peripheral blood mononuclear cells (PBMCs), sampled at new diagnosis, from a patient treated with antithyroid drugs. The receptors come from a man in his forties or fifties with Graves disease.

This clonotype was picked up many times. This chain uses TRBV5-1 with TRBJ1-1; tentatively, D is TRBD1 (6 bases). CDR3 size: 15 residues. The V gene lost 3 bases and the J gene lost 4 bases, with 16 bases spanning the gap. CDR1 SGHRS and CDR2 YFSETQ come from the germline V gene. The CDR3 is CASSSLTGGGTEAFF. CDR3 nucleotides: TGCGCCAGCAGCTCCCTCACGGGAGGGGGCACTGAAGCTTTCTTT.

V usage is TRBV20-1 and J usage is TRBJ2-4, with TRBD1 matching over 10 bases. Germline lookup yields CDR1 DFQATT and CDR2 SNEGSKA (reference sequence). V dropped 2 bases and J dropped 4; count of bases not matched to a gene: 20. The CDR3 has 20 residues. The CDR3 loop reads CSARKFRDRGSPTGKNIQYF. For the CDR3, the DNA is TGCAGTGCTAGAAAATTCCGGGACAGGGGATCACCAACCGGTAAAAACATTCAGTACTTC.

This chain joins TRBV5-1 and TRBJ1-2, with D uncertain. From germline, CDR1 is SGHRS and CDR2 YFSETQ. This CDR3 has 14 amino acids. V was shortened by 4 bases and J by 7 bases, with 17 bases between the two germline ends. CDR3 protein: CASSPRPGFPGYTF. CDR3 nucleotides: TGCGCCAGCAGCCCTCGTCCGGGGTTCCCTGGCTACACCTTC.

The genes are TRBV28 and TRBJ2-1; D might be TRBD1 (5 bases). The J call may be faulty, since TRBJ2-5 better matches the DNA end. The CDR3 totals 14 residues. Germline CDR1 MDHEN, CDR2 SYDVKM. The CDR3 DNA sequence: TGTGCCAGCGGACCGGGCTCCAGGGCAGAGACCCAGTACTTC. Its protein is CASGPGSRAETQYF.

This clonotype was seen ten or more times. This rearrangement joins TRBV9 to TRBJ2-5; the D is unclear. The V end was cut by 0 bases, the J end by 1 base, with 4 bases between. CDR1 SGDLS and CDR2 YYNGEE come from the germline V gene. The CDR3 has 13 amino acids. This chain's CDR3 is CASSVESQETQYF. CDR3 nucleotides: TGTGCCAGCAGCGTAGAAAGCCAAGAGACCCAGTACTTC.

The sample holds a few counts of this clonotype. CDR3 amino acids: CATSDLQGYEQYF. DNA for the CDR3: TGTGCCACCAGTGATTTACAGGGGTACGAGCAGTACTTC. This chain uses TRBV24-1 with TRBJ2-7; 7 positions agree with TRBD1. This CDR3 has 13 residues. V was clipped by 1 base and J by 4 bases; unmatched bases: 0. The germline CDR1 and CDR2 sequences are KGHDR and SFDVKD.

This clonotype has ten or more counts. The chain recombines TRBV3-1 with TRBJ2-7; 12 nucleotides line up with TRBD1. The ends lost 5 bases at V and 6 bases at J; junction bases unmatched: 5. The CDR3 contains 14 residues. CDR1 is LGHDT and CDR2 is YNNKEL in the germline V gene (reference sequence). This chain's CDR3 is CASSSGTGGFEQYF. CDR3 nucleotide sequence: TGTGCCAGCAGCTCCGGGACAGGGGGCTTCGAGCAGTACTTC.

This clonotype was found many times. The V gene is TRBV4-3, the J gene TRBJ1-3; D call uncertain. Germline loops: CDR1 LGHNA, CDR2 YSLEER. The CDR3 sequence is 15 residues long. Trimming cost V 5 bases and J 4 bases, with 15 bases left between them. The chain's CDR3 is CASSAERAPGNTIYF. The CDR3 bases are TGCGCCAGCAGCGCAGAGCGGGCCCCGGGAAACACCATATATTTT.

This clonotype was found a few times. This chain connects TRBV7-9 to TRBJ2-1; D perhaps matches TRBD1 (5 bases). The germline gives CDR1 SEHNR, CDR2 FQNEAQ (reference sequence). CDR3 length: 14 residues. Trimming shortened V by 1 base and J by 9 bases, and 13 bases separated the two germline ends. CDR3 in DNA: TGTGCCAGCAGCTTAGTGGCCCAGGGAAGTGAGCAGTTCTTC. It translates to CASSLVAQGSEQFF.

The chain couples TRBV5-4 to TRBJ2-7; D is unresolved. V was clipped by 0 bases and J by 7 bases, with 8 bases between them. Germline V CDR1 and CDR2: SGHNT, YYREEE (reference sequence). The CDR3 sequence is 12 residues long. CDR3 region: CASSLEFREQYF. Written as DNA, the CDR3 is TGTGCCAGCAGCTTGGAGTTTCGAGAGCAGTACTTC. The variable domain in full, completed from reference TRBV5-4 and TRBJ2-7, reads ETGVTQSPTHLIKTRGQQVTLRCSSQSGHNTVSWYQQALGQGPQFIFQYYREEENGRGNFPPRFSGLQFPNYSSELNVNALELDDSALYLCASSLEFREQYFGPGTRLTVT.

This clonotype was seen only a few times. This chain connects TRBV3-1 to TRBJ2-7, with TRBD1 as a possible D gene (6 bases). The V end lost 4 bases, the J end lost 3 bases, and 16 bases lay between the germline ends. There are 15 residues in the CDR3. Germline loops: CDR1 LGHDT, CDR2 YNNKEL (reference sequence). The CDR3 loop reads CASSPDRRILYEQYF. CDR3 nucleotides: TGTGCCAGCAGCCCAGACAGGCGGATTCTCTACGAGCAGTACTTC.

This clonotype was observed a handful of times. As DNA, the CDR3 is TGCAGGGGGGGGGACCCAGGGGAGACCCAGTACTTC. It specifies CRGGDPGETQYF. This rearrangement joins TRBV29-1 to TRBJ2-5, with 7 nucleotides matching TRBD2. Germline V gene sequence: CDR1 SQVTM, CDR2 ANQGSEA. The CDR3 spans 12 residues.

This clonotype turned up a few times. The rearrangement joins TRBV2 to TRBJ2-1; unclear D gene. This CDR3 has 13 amino acids. Germline V gives CDR1 SNHLY, CDR2 FYNNEI. The V and J ends lost 3 bases and 10 bases respectively, with 13 bases between them. CDR3 loop: CASSDTPTKEQFF. The CDR3 bases are TGTGCCAGCAGTGACACCCCGACGAAGGAGCAGTTCTTC.

This clonotype was picked up many times. Its ends do not fully match the called genes, so a read error is possible. The gene calls are TRBV3-1 and TRBJ1-5, with TRBD1 matching over 8 bases. The CDR3 has 14 residues. The V gene's germline CDR1 is LGHDT and CDR2 YNNKEL (reference sequence). CDR3 sequence (DNA): TGTGCCAGCAGCCTCGGGACAGGAGATCAACCCCAGCATTTT. This translates into CASSLGTGDQPQHF.

This clonotype came up many times. The rearrangement uses TRBV28 and TRBJ2-1; TRBD1 matches at 8 bases. Germline assignment: CDR1 MDHEN and CDR2 SYDVKM. The V segment lost 4 bases and the J segment 6 bases; nucleotides outside the gene matches: 11. There are 16 residues in the CDR3. The CDR3 DNA reads TGTGCCAGCAGTTCACTGGACAGGGATCTGGGCAATGAGCAGTTCTTC. Its translation: CASSSLDRDLGNEQFF.

This clonotype was recorded at least ten times. This rearrangement joins TRBV3-1 to TRBJ1-4, with TRBD1 matching 11 bases. CDR1 is LGHDT, CDR2 YNNKEL, per germline (reference sequence). Trimming at V came to 4 bases and at J to 4 bases, leaving 17 bases not matched to a gene. There are 20 residues in the CDR3. The CDR3 sequence is CASSPNVGQGAVQGNEKLFF. In DNA form, the CDR3 reads TGTGCCAGCAGCCCCAATGTTGGACAGGGGGCGGTCCAAGGTAATGAAAAACTGTTTTTT.

The genes are TRBV6-2 or TRBV6-3 and TRBJ2-1; D possibly corresponds to TRBD2 (5 bases). The J call may be wrong; the DNA end is better matched by TRBJ2-5. This CDR3 has 14 amino acids. Germline V gene data show CDR1 as MNHEY and CDR2 as SVGEGT. This CDR3 is CASSSPDGRETQYF. DNA for the CDR3: TGTGCCAGCAGTTCCCCGGATGGGAGAGAGACCCAGTACTTC.

This clonotype occurred many times. V and J are TRBV11-2 and TRBJ2-2; D unclear. The CDR3 sequence is 14 residues long. Trimming cost V 2 bases and J 0 bases, with 4 bases left between them. Germline V gives CDR1 SGHAT, CDR2 FQNNGV. As DNA, the CDR3 is TGTGCCAGCAGCTTAAGTCCGAACACCGGGGAGCTGTTTTTT. Translation: CASSLSPNTGELFF.

This clonotype came up many times. The J gene is TRBJ2-2, the V gene TRBV3-1, with 8 bases that match TRBD1. This CDR3 comprises 14 residues. Per the germline V gene, CDR1 is LGHDT and CDR2 is YNNKEL (reference sequence). The trim removed 5 bases at V and 6 bases at J, leaving 5 bases unmatched. CDR3 DNA sequence: TGTGCCAGCAGCTCACGACAGGGGCCCGGGGAGCTGTTTTTT. Translated: CASSSRQGPGELFF.

This clonotype was detected only a few times. This may stem from a read error, because a much larger clone lies one nucleotide away. The CDR3 does not close with the conserved phenylalanine or tryptophan, likely indicating a read error. The genes are TRBV28 and TRBJ2-7, with D possibly called TRBD1 or TRBD2 (5 bases each). The CDR3 contains 13 residues. V was trimmed by 7 bases and J by 3 bases, leaving 13 bases between them. Germline CDR1 MDHEN, CDR2 SYDVKM. The chain's CDR3 is CASTPGRLYEQYL. In DNA, the CDR3 is TGTGCCAGCACCCCGGGACGGCTCTACGAGCAGTACCTC.

The table lists this clonotype with many counts. The J gene is TRBJ2-5, the V gene TRBV10-3, with TRBD1 matching over 11 bases. Trimming at V came to 6 bases and at J to 4 bases, leaving 4 bases not matched to a gene. The CDR3 runs 14 residues. Germline V CDR1 and CDR2: ENHRY, SYGVKD. CDR3 loop: CAISGQGATETQYF. Written as DNA, the CDR3 is TGTGCCATCAGCGGACAGGGGGCAACAGAGACCCAGTACTTC.

V gene TRBV4-1 combines with J gene TRBJ2-1; tentatively, D is TRBD2 (5 bases). Trimming stripped 4 bases from V and 4 bases from J, with 14 bases between. Looked up from germline, CDR1 is MGHRA and CDR2 is YSYEKL. The CDR3 consists of 15 residues. The CDR3 spells CASSPGLARYNEQFF. The CDR3 coding sequence is TGCGCCAGCAGCCCGGGGTTGGCAAGGTACAATGAGCAGTTCTTC.

This clonotype has ten or more counts. The J gene is TRBJ2-3, the V gene TRBV6-2 or TRBV6-3, with D possibly being TRBD1 (6 bases). In germline, CDR1 is MNHEY, CDR2 SVGEGT. The CDR3 loop spans 14 amino acids. Trimming took off 8 bases at V and 0 bases at J, with 12 bases between the two ends. The CDR3: CASGFGQSTDTQYF. CDR3 DNA sequence: TGTGCCAGCGGATTCGGACAGAGCACAGATACGCAGTATTTT.

This clonotype was observed at least ten times. CDR3 amino acids: CASSSLGDRYGYTF. The CDR3 DNA sequence: TGTGCCAGCAGTTCGCTGGGGGATCGCTATGGCTACACCTTC. The genes are TRBV28 and TRBJ1-2, with D perhaps matching TRBD1 (5 bases). The CDR3 totals 14 residues. The V and J ends lost 4 bases and 4 bases respectively, with 13 bases between them. In germline, CDR1 is MDHEN, CDR2 SYDVKM.

This clonotype showed up just a few times. A clone one base away is much larger, so this may be a read error. V gene TRBV6-5 combines with J gene TRBJ2-5; D is unresolved. Germline lookup yields CDR1 MNHEY and CDR2 SVGAGI. There are 16 residues in the CDR3. Written as DNA, the CDR3 is TGTGCCAGCAGTTACCGGTGGCCGAAGTACCAAGAGATCCAGTACTTC. Translation: CASSYRWPKYQEIQYF.

This clonotype occurred many times. The J gene is TRBJ2-7, the V gene TRBV11-1; TRBD1 matches at 7 bases. Germline loops: CDR1 SGHAT, CDR2 FQDESV (reference sequence). With V trimmed by 1 base and J by 4 bases, 13 bases remained unmatched. This CDR3 has 17 residues. Here the CDR3 reads CASSLVLSGTVTYEQYF. As DNA, the CDR3 is TGTGCCAGCAGCTTAGTCTTATCCGGGACAGTTACTTACGAGCAGTACTTC.

To note about this clonotype: One base away lies a much larger clone, so this may be a sequencing read error. The rearrangement joins TRBV4-2 to TRBJ1-5, with TRBD1 matching over 7 bases. Germline assignment: CDR1 LGHNA and CDR2 YNFKEQ. The CDR3 runs to 13 residues. J gave up 6 bases and V 3 bases, and 2 bases lay outside the gene matches. The CDR3 protein is CASSQAGGQPQHF. The DNA for the CDR3 is TGTGCCAGCAGCCAGGCAGGGGGTCAGCCCCAGCATTTT.

This clonotype was detected many times. The chain employs TRBV2 and TRBJ2-7; possible D gene TRBD1, 5 bases. Germline V lookup: CDR1 SNHLY, CDR2 FYNNEI. This CDR3 spans 12 amino acids. V was trimmed by 4 bases and J by 5 bases, leaving 9 bases between them. The CDR3 protein is CASSASRDEQYF. The CDR3 nucleotides are TGTGCCAGCAGTGCATCCAGGGACGAGCAGTACTTC.

This clonotype was seen ten or more times. The chain joins TRBV5-5 to TRBJ1-2, with D possibly matching TRBD1 (6 bases). V was trimmed by 3 bases and J by 10 bases, leaving 16 bases between them. The CDR3 sequence is 13 residues long. Germline CDR1 SGHKS, CDR2 YYEKEE (reference sequence). CDR3 DNA: TGTGCCAGCAGCTCCGGACAGAGATCCCTCTACACCTTC. Amino acids: CASSSGQRSLYTF.

This clonotype has ten or more counts. This chain connects TRBV5-1 to TRBJ2-4; either TRBD1 or TRBD2 may supply D (5 bases each). The germline gives CDR1 SGHRS, CDR2 YFSETQ. Trimming cost V 0 bases and J 5 bases, with 6 bases left between them. This CDR3 comprises 13 residues. CDR3 sequence (DNA): TGCGCCAGCAGCTTGGGGGGACAAAACATTCAGTACTTC. Amino acids: CASSLGGQNIQYF.

This clonotype was recorded a few times. The V and J genes are TRBV30 and TRBJ2-6; maybe TRBD1 (5 bases). V lost 4 bases to trimming and J lost 2 bases, with 12 bases between them. Looked up from germline, CDR1 is GTSNPN and CDR2 is SVGIG (reference sequence). The CDR3 spans 15 residues. The CDR3, as DNA: TGTGCCTGGACTCCGGGCAGGGCTGGGGCCAACGTCCTGACTTTC. Translating it yields CAWTPGRAGANVLTF. Drawing the rest from reference TRBV30 and TRBJ2-6, the complete variable domain is SQTIHQWPATLVQPVGSPLSLECTVEGTSNPNLYWYRQAAGRGLQLLFYSVGIGQISSEVPQNLSASRPQDRQFILSSKKLLLSDSGFYLCAWTPGRAGANVLTFGAGSRLTVL.

In DNA form, the CDR3 reads TGTGCCAGTAGTGGGCCAGGGGCTAACTATGGCTACACCTTC. Protein sequence: CASSGPGANYGYTF. V is TRBV19 and J is TRBJ1-2; tentative D call: TRBD1 (6 bases). Germline CDR1 is LNHDA and CDR2 is SQIVND (reference sequence). The CDR3 has 14 residues. V was cut by 5 bases and J by 0 bases, with 10 bases left in between.